Shown below are 18 T cell receptor beta chains from a single sample sequenced in a study of blood T cell repertoires in COVID-19. TCRdb's copy holds only in-frame clones and misses some; the assay was immunoSEQ multiplex PCR. The data show tens of thousands of clones, over 60% seen once. What was sequenced was peripheral blood. The receptors shown here come from a man aged 25-45 years with COVID-19, enrolled during active disease.

Here the CDR3 reads CASRAGRGSYEQYF. The CDR3 DNA sequence: TGTGCCAGCAGAGCAGGGAGGGGATCCTACGAGCAGTACTTC. V and J are TRBV6-5 and TRBJ2-7; TRBD2 matches at 7 bases. Germline values: CDR1 MNHEY, CDR2 SVGAGI. The V segment lost 6 bases and the J segment 1 base; nucleotides outside the gene matches: 6. This CDR3 spans 14 amino acids.

The chain uses TRBV28 and TRBJ1-5, with a tentative D call TRBD1 (5 bases). Germline loops: CDR1 MDHEN, CDR2 SYDVKM. This CDR3 comprises 15 residues. V lost 5 bases and J lost 0, with 11 bases in between. CDR3 loop: CASSIGQASNQPQHF. The CDR3 nucleotides are TGTGCCAGCAGTATCGGACAAGCTAGCAATCAGCCCCAGCATTTT.

J is TRBJ2-3 and V is TRBV9; 13 positions agree with TRBD2. Looked up from germline, CDR1 is SGDLS and CDR2 is YYNGEE. V dropped 3 bases and J dropped 5; count of bases not matched to a gene: 3. The CDR3 contains 15 residues. CDR3: CASSGTSGRGDTQYF. CDR3 coding DNA: TGTGCCAGCAGCGGGACTAGCGGGAGAGGAGATACGCAGTATTTT.

The CDR3 region is CASSSGIYPTGYEQYF. CDR3 DNA: TGTGCCAGCAGCTCCGGGATTTACCCAACCGGCTACGAGCAGTACTTC. This chain uses TRBV11-3 with TRBJ2-7; a weak D match, TRBD2 (5 bases). CDR1 is SGHNT, CDR2 YENEEA, per germline. The CDR3 extends over 16 amino acids. V was cut by 4 bases and J by 3 bases, with 19 bases left in between.

The V and J genes are TRBV18 and TRBJ2-1, with TRBD1 as a possible D gene (5 bases). This CDR3 region has 16 residues. V was pared by 0 bases and J by 0 bases, with 9 bases between. From germline, CDR1 is KGHSH and CDR2 LQKENI. The DNA for the CDR3 is TGTGCCAGCTCACCACCTCAGGGAAGCTCCTACAATGAGCAGTTCTTC. Translation: CASSPPQGSSYNEQFF.

This clone occurred once. The CDR3 DNA follows: TGTGCCAGCAGCTTATGGGAGAGTGAGCAGTTCTTC. It codes for CASSLWESEQFF. This chain joins TRBV11-3 and TRBJ2-1; D is possibly TRBD2 (5 bases). V lost 2 bases and J lost 9, with 8 bases in between. This CDR3 region has 12 residues. Looked up from germline, CDR1 is SGHNT and CDR2 is YENEEA.

This clone was seen only once. The V and J genes are TRBV4-2 and TRBJ2-5; 7 bases are shared with TRBD1. CDR3 length equals 16 residues. Germline assignment: CDR1 LGHNA and CDR2 YNFKEQ. V dropped 0 bases and J dropped 0; count of bases not matched to a gene: 4. In DNA form, the CDR3 reads TGTGCCAGCAGCCAAGAAGGCAGGGGGTACCAAGAGACCCAGTACTTC. Its protein product is CASSQEGRGYQETQYF.

This clone appeared once. The rearrangement joins TRBV30 to TRBJ2-2; D not certain. Trimming removed 2 bases from V and 1 base from J, with 8 bases in between. The CDR3 loop spans 14 amino acids. From germline, CDR1 is GTSNPN and CDR2 SVGIG (reference sequence). The CDR3 reads CAWSLQVNTGELFF. The DNA of the CDR3 is TGTGCCTGGAGTCTCCAGGTGAACACCGGGGAGCTGTTTTTT.

CDR3 coding DNA: TGTGCTAGTGGTTTGGTAGCGACAGGGGAGGACAATGAGCAGTTCTTC. Its translation is CASGLVATGEDNEQFF. This chain joins TRBV12-5 and TRBJ2-1; the match to TRBD1 covers 8 bases. J gave up 5 bases and V 0 bases, and 6 bases lay outside the gene matches. The CDR3 loop spans 16 amino acids. The germline CDR1 and CDR2 sequences are LGHNT and FRNRAP.

The chain has TRBV11-2 and TRBJ2-4; 8 bases match TRBD2. Looked up from germline, CDR1 is SGHAT and CDR2 is FQNNGV. Losses at the gene ends were 3 bases for V and 9 bases for J; bases not matched to a gene: 10. This CDR3 spans 15 amino acids. For the CDR3, the DNA is TGTGCCAGCAGCTTCAGCAACTTCGGGGGGGTCATTCAGTACTTC. It translates to CASSFSNFGGVIQYF.

V gene TRBV11-3 combines with J gene TRBJ1-1; D uncertain. The CDR3 extends over 14 amino acids. V was shortened by 0 bases and J by 5 bases, with 10 bases between the two germline ends. CDR1 is SGHNT, CDR2 YENEEA, per germline. For the CDR3, the DNA is TGTGCCAGCAGCTTAGATGGAGGCAATACTGAAGCTTTCTTT. It codes for CASSLDGGNTEAFF.

CDR3 coding DNA: TGTGCCACCAGTGATCCCTCGGTCTCCGGGGAGCTGTTTTTT. Its protein is CATSDPSVSGELFF. V and J are TRBV24-1 and TRBJ1-3; D is undetermined. The J call may be wrong; the DNA end is better matched by TRBJ2-2. The CDR3 consists of 14 residues. Germline V gene data show CDR1 as KGHDR and CDR2 as SFDVKD.

The rearrangement uses TRBV28 and TRBJ2-7, with 8 nucleotides matching TRBD2. V trimming: 7 bases; J trimming: 3 bases; junction bases outside the gene matches: 2. The CDR3 has 12 amino acids. The germline V gene has CDR1 MDHEN and CDR2 SYDVKM. The DNA of the CDR3 is TGTGCCAGCAACCTAGCGGGCTACGAGCAGTACTTC. It is translated as CASNLAGYEQYF.

The chain carries TRBV19 and TRBJ1-1; D is uncertain. CDR1 is LNHDA and CDR2 is SQIVND in the germline V gene (reference sequence). This CDR3 region has 13 residues. Trimming took 7 bases from V and 4 from J, leaving 13 bases between them. The DNA of the CDR3 is TGTGCCAGTAAGGAGGGTTGGAGCACTGAAGCTTTCTTT. It translates to CASKEGWSTEAFF.

This chain joins TRBV6-5 and TRBJ1-4; 7 nucleotides line up with TRBD1. This CDR3 has 14 amino acids. Germline trimming cut 2 bases from V and 6 bases from J; bases unmatched to any gene: 3. CDR1 MNHEY and CDR2 SVGAGI come from the germline V gene. For the CDR3, the DNA is TGTGCCAGCAGTTACGGCAGGGGGGATGAAAAACTGTTTTTT. Amino acids: CASSYGRGDEKLFF.

The gene calls are TRBV5-5 and TRBJ1-1, with D uncertain. The CDR3 sequence is 13 residues long. The germline V gene has CDR1 SGHKS and CDR2 YYEKEE (reference sequence). V dropped 9 bases and J dropped 3 bases, with 15 bases sitting between them. This CDR3 is CATKVVGDTEAFF. CDR3 nucleotide sequence: TGTGCCACCAAGGTAGTAGGAGACACTGAAGCTTTCTTT.

This CDR3 is CASSPKYEQYF. Written as DNA, the CDR3 is TGTGCCAGCAGCCCAAAATACGAGCAGTACTTC. The chain links TRBV4-2 to TRBJ2-7; D uncertain. The CDR3 sequence is 11 residues long. V was cut by 4 bases and J by 4 bases, with 5 bases left in between. CDR1 and CDR2 (germline): LGHNA, YNFKEQ.

This clone was found a few times. V usage is TRBV6-5 and J usage is TRBJ1-2, with 8 bases matching TRBD1. The length of the CDR3 is 14 residues. V gave up 5 bases and J gave up 5 bases; unmatched junction bases: 7. Germline V gives CDR1 MNHEY, CDR2 SVGAGI. This CDR3 reads CASSLGQGGYGYTF. The CDR3 nucleotides read TGTGCCAGCAGTCTCGGACAGGGAGGGTATGGCTACACCTTC.